Below are 21 T cell receptor beta chains sequenced from a single sample in a study of T-cell memory formation after mild COVID-19. Each CDR3 protein is one row after TCRdb ran MiXCR on the 5' RACE reads. The table includes under 300,000 distinct CDR3 sequences, about 20% detected once. Sequenced material: PBMCs or a T cell subset sorted from them (not recorded which). The receptors here all came from a man aged 18-30 years who had mild COVID-19 (a few samples of this study predate the infection). Cell type and time point are not known.

The chain is built from TRBV2 and TRBJ2-5; D not certain. V lost 6 bases, J lost 1 base, and 3 bases lay in between. This CDR3 is 11 amino acids long. Germline values: CDR1 SNHLY, CDR2 FYNNEI. The CDR3 DNA is TGTGCCAGCAGAACCCAAGAGACCCAGTACTTC. It translates to CASRTQETQYF.

This clonotype came up a few times. The V call is TRBV15, the J call TRBJ2-7, with 9 bases identical to TRBD1. Losses at the gene ends were 3 bases for V and 3 bases for J; bases not matched to a gene: 0. The CDR3 sequence is 13 residues long. From germline, CDR1 is LNHNV and CDR2 YYDKDF (reference sequence). The CDR3 region is CATSRDRGYEQYF. CDR3 sequence (DNA): TGTGCCACCAGCAGGGACAGGGGCTACGAGCAGTACTTC.

Only a few counts were recorded for this clonotype. This chain connects TRBV12-3 or TRBV12-4 to TRBJ2-2, with D unclear. The CDR3 sequence is 17 residues long. V was cut by 5 bases and J by 5 bases, with 21 bases left in between. The CDR3 DNA sequence: TGTGCCAGCAGTCTCAAGGTGGCTAGTCAAAGTACCGGGGAGCTGTTTTTT. Translated, it gives CASSLKVASQSTGELFF.

The chain carries TRBV14 and TRBJ2-3; D call uncertain. Germline CDR1 reads SGHDN; CDR2 reads FVKESK. V lost 1 base and J lost 0, with 14 bases in between. The CDR3 is 17 residues long. CDR3 loop: CASSQAGYWGSTDTQYF. DNA of the CDR3: TGTGCCAGCAGCCAAGCTGGATATTGGGGAAGCACAGATACGCAGTATTTT.

The rearrangement joins TRBV24-1 to TRBJ2-2; 8 bases fit TRBD1. Germline CDR1 reads KGHDR; CDR2 reads SFDVKD. The V and J ends lost 5 bases and 2 bases, in that order; junction bases with no gene match: 9. This CDR3 region has 17 residues. The CDR3 is CATSGESGTGNTGELFF. As DNA, the CDR3 is TGTGCCACCAGTGGCGAATCCGGGACAGGTAACACCGGGGAGCTGTTTTTT.

This clonotype came up a few times. The chain uses TRBV7-9 and TRBJ2-7; TRBD1 agrees at 9 bases. CDR1 is SEHNR, CDR2 FQNEAQ, per germline (reference sequence). This CDR3 spans 15 amino acids. J gave up 3 bases and V 5 bases, and 8 bases lay outside the gene matches. The CDR3 DNA reads as TGTGCCAGCAGCACCGTCACAGGGGGCAGCTACGAGCAGTACTTC. It translates to CASSTVTGGSYEQYF.

In its sample, this clonotype was seen a few times. This sequence joins TRBV2 and TRBJ2-3, with 7 bases aligning to TRBD2. The CDR3 is made up of 14 amino acids. Losses at the gene ends were 4 bases for V and 6 bases for J; bases not matched to a gene: 7. Per the germline V gene, CDR1 is SNHLY and CDR2 is FYNNEI. The CDR3 nucleotides read TGTGCCAGCAGTGGGGGGACTAACATTGATACGCAGTATTTT. It is translated as CASSGGTNIDTQYF.

This clonotype was counted at least ten times. The rearrangement uses TRBV6-2 or TRBV6-3 and TRBJ1-5; D ambiguous. The V gene lost 8 bases and the J gene lost 0 bases, with 8 bases spanning the gap. There are 13 residues in the CDR3. Germline V gene data show CDR1 as MNHEY and CDR2 as SVGEGT. CDR3 sequence: CASATASNQPQHF. The DNA of the CDR3 is TGTGCCAGCGCAACGGCTAGCAATCAGCCCCAGCATTTT.

This clonotype was seen only a few times. The CDR3 here is CASSQVLRTDTQYF. CDR3 DNA sequence: TGCGCCAGCAGCCAAGTGCTCAGGACAGATACGCAGTATTTT. The rearrangement uses TRBV4-1 and TRBJ2-3; D gene ambiguous. The CDR3 extends over 14 amino acids. V was clipped by 1 base and J by 3 bases, with 8 bases between them. Looked up from germline, CDR1 is MGHRA and CDR2 is YSYEKL.

The chain is built from TRBV4-1 and TRBJ2-7; D not resolved. Germline V CDR1 and CDR2: MGHRA, YSYEKL. V lost 4 bases and J 1 base, leaving 11 bases between the germline ends. CDR3 length: 14 amino acids. The CDR3 here is CASSRQVMSYEQYV. DNA of the CDR3: TGCGCCAGCAGCCGCCAGGTGATGTCCTACGAGCAGTACGTC.

This clonotype has a handful of counts. This rearrangement joins TRBV4-3 to TRBJ2-7; 7 nucleotides line up with TRBD2. V lost 0 bases and J lost 5; bases outside the gene matches: 13. The germline gives CDR1 LGHNA, CDR2 YSLEER. CDR3 size: 17 residues. The CDR3 loop is CASSQDLAGVDSHEQYF. The CDR3, as DNA: TGCGCCAGCAGCCAAGATCTCGCGGGGGTCGATTCCCACGAGCAGTACTTC.

This clonotype showed up just a few times. The gene calls are TRBV12-3 or TRBV12-4 and TRBJ1-5; 10 nucleotides match TRBD1. V shed 4 bases and J 7 bases; nucleotides not matched to a gene: 7. The CDR3 covers 15 residues. The CDR3 is CASSSGTGARQPQHF. CDR3 coding DNA: TGTGCCAGCAGTTCGGGGACAGGGGCACGGCAGCCCCAGCATTTT.

The chain joins TRBV20-1 to TRBJ2-2; D not certain. This CDR3 spans 16 amino acids. In germline, CDR1 is DFQATT, CDR2 SNEGSKA (reference sequence). Trimming took off 0 bases at V and 3 bases at J, with 14 bases between the two ends. CDR3 DNA sequence: TGCAGTGCTAGAGAAGATCGAATCGGCGACACCGGGGAGCTGTTTTTT. Amino acids: CSAREDRIGDTGELFF.

This clonotype was seen a few times. The chain employs TRBV4-1 and TRBJ1-3, with D unclear. Germline loops: CDR1 MGHRA, CDR2 YSYEKL. The V end was cut by 0 bases, the J end by 6 bases, with 3 bases between. The CDR3 is 12 residues long. The CDR3 DNA sequence: TGCGCCAGCAGCCAAGAGATAAACACCATATATTTT. This sequence encodes CASSQEINTIYF.

The genes are TRBV4-1 and TRBJ1-6; no firm D call. The V end was cut by 5 bases, the J end by 0 bases, with 8 bases between. CDR1 MGHRA and CDR2 YSYEKL come from the germline V gene. The CDR3 runs 15 residues. CDR3 loop: CASSYLSSYNSPLHF. The CDR3 bases are TGCGCCAGCAGCTATCTGAGCTCCTATAATTCACCCCTCCACTTT.

The chain joins TRBV11-2 to TRBJ2-3; 9 bases map to TRBD2. Germline V CDR1 and CDR2: SGHAT, FQNNGV. CDR3 length: 13 amino acids. J was trimmed by 3 bases and V by 8 bases; bases with no gene match: 3. The CDR3 here is CASSSGETDTQYF. The CDR3 DNA follows: TGTGCCAGCTCTAGCGGGGAGACAGATACGCAGTATTTT.

The V call is TRBV5-1, the J call TRBJ1-1, with D possibly matching TRBD1 (6 bases). The CDR3 sequence is 15 residues long. CDR1 and CDR2 from the germline V gene are SGHRS and YFSETQ. V was cut by 3 bases and J by 3 bases, with 15 bases left in between. CDR3 region: CASSSKGDGDTEAFF. CDR3 DNA sequence: TGCGCCAGCAGCTCTAAGGGGGACGGTGACACTGAAGCTTTCTTT.

There are a few counts of this clonotype. The chain employs TRBV29-1 and TRBJ2-5; 10 nucleotides agree with TRBD1. CDR1 is SQVTM, CDR2 ANQGSEA, per germline. The V segment lost 6 bases and the J segment 0 bases; nucleotides outside the gene matches: 4. CDR3 length equals 14 residues. The CDR3 region is CSVTGGSYQETQYF. For the CDR3, the DNA is TGCAGCGTGACAGGGGGCTCGTACCAAGAGACCCAGTACTTC.

The rearrangement uses TRBV7-3 and TRBJ1-5; D may be TRBD1 (5 bases). With 5 bases removed from V and 7 bases from J, the gap between germline ends came to 15 bases. Germline lookup yields CDR1 SGHTA and CDR2 FQGTGA. The CDR3 covers 14 residues. The CDR3 sequence is CASSPGPTSQPQHF. DNA for the CDR3: TGTGCCAGCAGCCCGGGACCGACGAGCCAGCCCCAGCATTTT.

This clonotype has a count of ten or more. V and J are TRBV28 and TRBJ1-1; D not resolved. CDR1 is MDHEN and CDR2 is SYDVKM in the germline V gene. The CDR3 is 13 residues long. Deletions cut 3 bases from V and 6 bases from J, with 11 bases between. The DNA of the CDR3 is TGTGCCAGCAGTTTCGGTGGAAGGCCTGAAGCTTTCTTT. It specifies CASSFGGRPEAFF.

The table lists this clonotype with a count of one. The chain is built from TRBV7-6 and TRBJ2-3; D remains ambiguous. The ends were cut back, 5 bases at V and 0 bases at J, with 15 bases in the middle. The CDR3 contains 16 residues. Germline V gene data show CDR1 as SGHVS and CDR2 as FNYEAQ. CDR3 amino acids: CASSTAPTSSTDTQYF. CDR3 DNA: TGTGCCAGCAGCACCGCGCCTACATCTAGCACAGATACGCAGTATTTT.